This T cell receptor beta chain originates from a study of blood T cell repertoires in COVID-19 (dated by TCRdb to about 2020). Regarding the research as a whole: Collaborator samples came from the United States, Italy and Spain and covered acute and convalescent phases of COVID-19. The samples were drawn from two sources: the first 160 participants of the ongoing ImmuneRACE study, and fewer than 1,500 subjects contributed by 6 global collaborators. The sample metadata nearly always contained a de-identified subject ID, COVID-19 status, age in years and sex. The material from the prospective study consisted of cDNA or gDNA derived from T cells, B-cell-depleted T cells, or PBMCs. Deeply sampled blood TCRbeta repertoires from subjects exposed to, actively infected with, or recovered from COVID-19 were included in the dataset. The repertoires were released in a freely available public database meant as a resource for research on the immune response to SARS-CoV-2. Where available, HLA class I and class II types were obtained from metadata supplied by the sample provider rather than from assay-based typing.

TCRbeta CDR3 regions were amplified from genomic DNA using the immunoSEQ Assay, a bias-controlled multiplex PCR. Concerning the study's data processing: The number of nucleated cells in each sample was estimated by amplification of reference gene primers within the assay. To quantify the absolute abundance of each unique TCRbeta CDR3 rearrangement, sequence reads were collapsed and filtered. Productive Simpson clonality was computed per sample as the square root of Simpson's diversity index over productive rearrangements. TCRdb's version of the immuneACCESS table is confined to in-frame rearrangements and falls short of the full clone set. An unresolved V gene accounts for under half of the shortfall where checked; the remainder is of unknown origin. The V and J calls and the clone size are those of that table, but D and trimming were determined from the DNA. The sample profile shows about 97,000 clones; around 92% of them were found once. The ten largest clones take up more than 5% of the sample.

The collaborating institutions used their own protocols to collect whole blood in K2EDTA tubes. Collaborator samples were shipped for TCRbeta analysis as frozen whole blood, isolated PBMCs, or DNA extracted from either sample type. Taken from the germline V gene, the CDR1 and CDR2 loops are MNHNS and SASEGT. Trimming removed 1 base from V and 0 bases from J, leaving 4 bases between the germline ends. From its cysteine to its phenylalanine, the CDR3 spans 15 amino acids. Here the CDR3 DNA is all that survives: 45 bases in frame from base 1. This clone was picked up a small number of times. No cognate antigen has been identified for it. Per-base quality was not reported, and no clone a single base away is much larger than it. Broad study findings and their caveats: How much clinical and demographic metadata was included differed by source and by participant, and the metadata was provided uncurated.

This clonotype was sampled from a man aged 45-65 years with active COVID-19. The rearranged chain carries TRBV6-1 and TRBJ1-6; the D segment cannot be called with confidence. Source material: peripheral blood. The base sequence is TGTGCCAGCAGTGAAGTCGGCTCCTATAATTCACCCCTCCACTTT. Protein translation: CASSEVGSYNSPLHF.